This TCR beta chain is drawn from a study of breast tumors, draining lymph nodes, adjacent tissues. Overall study results and limits: Compared with basal-like, luminal-like tumors shared significantly more repertoire with nontumor tissue. The data were judged consistent with most tumor T cells coming from lymph node and expanding in tumor. Tumors had less TCR diversity than lymph nodes, more than nontumor tissue.

This clonotype came up many times. Antigen: not known. Samples came from axillary lymph nodes draining the breast cancer. TCRdb re-analysed the multiplex PCR reads in MiXCR, keeping a single row per CDR3 protein. The sample shows about 80,000 distinct CDR3 sequences, approximately 19% of them seen only once. Sequenced: axillary lymph node tissue. The TCR originated in a female donor with breast cancer. Some clones in this sample may be carry-over from other donors' samples.

CDR3 DNA sequence: TGTGCCAGCAGCTTAGGTCCCAGGGACGAGCAGTACTTC. This codes for CASSLGPRDEQYF. The rearrangement links TRBV7-2 to TRBJ2-7, with D maybe TRBD1 (5 bases). Germline-derived CDR1 and CDR2 are SGHTA and FQGNSA. Trimming took 1 base from V and 5 from J, leaving 9 bases between them. This CDR3 region has 13 residues.